One sample yielded the 29 T cell receptor beta chains listed below, sequenced in a study of beta chain features in type 1 diabetes. Isolated RNA was reverse transcribed in full, so expressed TCRB transcripts were sequenced. Clones were read by immunoSEQ multiplex PCR, and TCRdb kept only the in-frame ones, dropping some. The sample has 850,000 to 900,000 clones, 15% to 20% seen once. The sample taken for sequencing was naive CD4+ T cells from blood. Receptors originate from a woman younger than 35 in good health.

This clone was observed a few times. The chain links TRBV5-4 to TRBJ2-1; D gene uncertain. Germline V gene sequence: CDR1 SGHNT, CDR2 YYREEE (reference sequence). Trimming pared 1 base from V and 2 bases from J, leaving 7 bases between. The CDR3 contains 14 residues. As DNA, the CDR3 is TGTGCCAGCAGCTTGCGCGGTACCTACAATGAGCAGTTCTTC. Residues: CASSLRGTYNEQFF.

In this sample, this clone turned up a few times. The gene calls are TRBV18 and TRBJ2-6, with 11 bases fitting TRBD1. CDR1 and CDR2 from the germline V gene are KGHSH and LQKENI. CDR3 length: 17 residues. V lost 3 bases and J lost 2; bases outside the gene matches: 3. CDR3 residues: CASSPRTGGPGANVLTF. In DNA form, the CDR3 reads TGTGCCAGCTCACCGAGGACAGGGGGCCCTGGGGCCAACGTCCTGACTTTC.

V usage is TRBV10-3 and J usage is TRBJ2-7; 7 positions match TRBD1. The CDR3 length is 14 residues. The germline V gene encodes CDR1 ENHRY and CDR2 SYGVKD. V lost 2 bases and J lost 5; bases outside the gene matches: 6. CDR3 nucleotide sequence: TGTGCCATCAGTGAGGTCCTCAGGGGGAACGAGCAGTACTTC. As protein: CAISEVLRGNEQYF.

This clone showed up just a few times. The chain couples TRBV7-8 to TRBJ2-5, with TRBD2 as a possible D gene (6 bases). The CDR3 contains 15 residues. Trimming removed 5 bases at V and 0 bases at J, with 13 bases between. Germline CDR1 reads SGHVS; CDR2 reads FQNEAQ. The CDR3 nucleotides are TGTGCCAGCAGCCCGGAAGCGGGCAACCAAGAGACCCAGTACTTC. Translated, it gives CASSPEAGNQETQYF.

V usage is TRBV5-1 and J usage is TRBJ2-3; weak D call: TRBD2 (5 bases). The V gene lost 4 bases and the J gene lost 3 bases, with 18 bases spanning the gap. Germline-derived CDR1 and CDR2 are SGHRS and YFSETQ. This CDR3 is built from 16 residues. The CDR3 reads CASSHTTLVGTDTQYF. CDR3 nucleotides: TGCGCCAGCAGCCACACAACACTAGTGGGTACAGATACGCAGTATTTT.

This chain uses TRBV19 with TRBJ2-5; TRBD1 matches at 10 bases. V lost 4 bases and J lost 6; bases outside the gene matches: 8. This CDR3 is 15 amino acids long. Germline assignment: CDR1 LNHDA and CDR2 SQIVND (reference sequence). DNA for the CDR3: TGTGCCAGTAGTAAGCCGGGACAGGGGAGACAGACCCAGTACTTC. It is translated as CASSKPGQGRQTQYF.

The chain recombines TRBV7-2 with TRBJ2-3; TRBD2 agrees at 7 bases. Looked up from germline, CDR1 is SGHTA and CDR2 is FQGNSA. With 1 base clipped from V and 5 bases from J, the junction kept 9 bases outside the gene matches. There are 16 residues in the CDR3. Here the CDR3 DNA reads TGTGCCAGCAGCTTAGGCCGCGGGAGCTTCTTAGATACGCAGTATTTT. Protein: CASSLGRGSFLDTQYF. The full variable domain, its missing parts supplied by reference TRBV7-2 and TRBJ2-3, is GAGVSQSPSNKVTEKGKDVELRCDPISGHTALYWYRQSLGQGLEFLIYFQGNSAPDKSGLPSDRFSAERTGGSVSTLTIQRTQQEDSAVYLCASSLGRGSFLDTQYFGPGTRLTVL.

This clone has only a few counts. The chain uses TRBV7-6 and TRBJ2-3; possible D gene TRBD2, 5 bases. CDR1 is SGHVS, CDR2 FNYEAQ, per germline. The CDR3 sequence is 15 residues long. V lost 5 bases and J 2 bases, leaving 14 bases between the germline ends. CDR3 in DNA: TGTGCCAGCAGCGAGGGTTGGATAGCCACAGATACGCAGTATTTT. This sequence encodes CASSEGWIATDTQYF.

This clone occurred a few times. This chain uses TRBV27 with TRBJ2-7; D is ambiguous. The germline V gene has CDR1 MNHEY and CDR2 SMNVEV (reference sequence). This CDR3 is built from 13 residues. V was pared by 6 bases and J by 0 bases, with 9 bases between. The CDR3 loop reads CASRPPNSYEQYF. The DNA of the CDR3 is TGTGCCAGCAGGCCCCCAAACTCCTACGAGCAGTACTTC.

Turning to this clone: Other nucleotide sequences from this sample produce the same CDR3. This chain uses TRBV7-3 with TRBJ2-3; TRBD2 matches 9 bases. This CDR3 contains 17 residues. V lost 2 bases and J lost 0; bases outside the gene matches: 6. Germline values: CDR1 SGHTA, CDR2 FQGTGA. CDR3 sequence (DNA): TGTGCCAGCAGCTTAGGGCTAGCGGGACCTAGCACAGATACGCAGTATTTT. Its translation is CASSLGLAGPSTDTQYF.

This clone occurred a few times. This chain links TRBV15 with TRBJ2-2; the D is unclear. Germline CDR1 reads LNHNV; CDR2 reads YYDKDF (reference sequence). This CDR3 has 15 amino acids. Trimming cost V 6 bases and J 1 base, with 12 bases left between them. The CDR3 loop reads CATSTPVGNTGELFF. DNA for the CDR3: TGTGCCACCAGTACCCCAGTGGGGAACACCGGGGAGCTGTTTTTT.

This clone turned up a few times. The chain combines TRBV15 with TRBJ2-7; TRBD2 agrees at 13 bases. The CDR3 spans 20 residues. Unmatched junction bases numbered 13, after V lost 0 bases and J lost 2 bases. Germline CDR1 is LNHNV and CDR2 is YYDKDF (reference sequence). The CDR3 loop is CATSRDQPALAGGSAYEQYF. The CDR3 DNA reads TGTGCCACCAGCAGAGATCAACCGGCACTAGCGGGAGGGTCAGCCTACGAGCAGTACTTC.

This sequence joins TRBV4-3 and TRBJ2-6, with a possible D match to TRBD1 (5 bases). The germline V gene encodes CDR1 LGHNA and CDR2 YSLEER. With 1 base removed from V and 0 bases from J, the gap between germline ends came to 19 bases. The CDR3 totals 20 residues. The CDR3 bases are TGCGCCAGCAGCCAAGGCCCCATGGGGCAGGGTCTCTCTGGGGCCAACGTCCTGACTTTC. This gives the protein CASSQGPMGQGLSGANVLTF.

This clone turned up a few times. The chain recombines TRBV19 with TRBJ1-5, with D uncertain. The CDR3 contains 13 residues. Germline CDR1 and CDR2: LNHDA and SQIVND (reference sequence). V was cut by 1 base and J by 7 bases, with 8 bases left in between. The CDR3 DNA is TGTGCCAGTAGTATAGCTGACCGCCAGCCCCAGCATTTT. Its protein is CASSIADRQPQHF.

The rearrangement links TRBV28 to TRBJ2-7; the D gene is possibly TRBD1 (6 bases). The germline V gene has CDR1 MDHEN and CDR2 SYDVKM. V dropped 6 bases and J dropped 1 base, with 16 bases sitting between them. This CDR3 spans 15 amino acids. The CDR3 reads CASSHTGPISYEQYF. In DNA form, the CDR3 reads TGTGCCAGCAGCCATACAGGGCCAATTTCCTACGAGCAGTACTTC.

This rearrangement joins TRBV7-9 to TRBJ1-2; TRBD1 might be the D (6 bases). The CDR3 sequence is 14 residues long. Germline V gives CDR1 SEHNR, CDR2 FQNEAQ (reference sequence). The V end lost 5 bases, the J end lost 5 bases, and 15 bases lay between the germline ends. The CDR3 DNA reads TGTGCCAGCAGCACACAAAGGACAGAATATGGCTACACCTTC. Protein sequence: CASSTQRTEYGYTF. Complete variable domain (other parts from reference TRBV7-9 and TRBJ1-2): DTGVSQNPRHKITKRGQNVTFRCDPISEHNRLYWYRQTLGQGPEFLTYFQNEAQLEKSRLLSDRFSAERPKGSFSTLEIQRTEQGDSAMYLCASSTQRTEYGYTFGSGTRLTVV.

This clone was counted a few times. Other DNA sequences in this sample translate to the same CDR3. This chain links TRBV18 with TRBJ2-7, with 12 bases identical to TRBD2. This CDR3 is built from 15 residues. The germline V gene encodes CDR1 KGHSH and CDR2 LQKENI. V shed 2 bases, J shed 1 base, and the junction held 0 bases outside the gene matches. Written as DNA, the CDR3 is TGTGCCAGCTCACCAGGACTAGCGGGATCCTACGAGCAGTACTTC. Protein: CASSPGLAGSYEQYF. The full variable domain, completed using reference TRBV18 and TRBJ2-7, is NAGVMQNPRHLVRRRGQEARLRCSPMKGHSHVYWYRQLPEEGLKFMVYLQKENIIDESGMPKERFSAEFPKEGPSILRIQQVVRGDSAAYFCASSPGLAGSYEQYFGPGTRLTVT.

V gene TRBV6-5 combines with J gene TRBJ1-1; the D gene is possibly TRBD1 (5 bases). Per the germline V gene, CDR1 is MNHEY and CDR2 is SVGAGI. This CDR3 contains 15 residues. Trimming cost V 6 bases and J 3 bases, with 17 bases left between them. In DNA form, the CDR3 reads TGTGCCAGCAGCACGCCTCTAAGACAGTACACTGAAGCTTTCTTT. Translated: CASSTPLRQYTEAFF.

In its sample, this clone was seen a few times. The chain links TRBV4-2 to TRBJ2-7, with D unclear. Germline CDR1 reads LGHNA; CDR2 reads YNFKEQ. V lost 0 bases and J 0 bases, leaving 6 bases between the germline ends. This CDR3 contains 14 residues. The CDR3 here is CASSQDGDSYEQYF. CDR3 DNA: TGTGCCAGCAGCCAAGATGGGGACTCCTACGAGCAGTACTTC.

The rearrangement uses TRBV11-2 and TRBJ2-1, with a tentative D call TRBD1 (5 bases). Germline V lookup: CDR1 SGHAT, CDR2 FQNNGV. V gave up 4 bases and J gave up 10 bases, with 11 bases separating them. The CDR3 has 12 residues. The CDR3, as DNA: TGTGCCAGCAGCTCGCAGACAGAGGAGCAGTTCTTC. Translated, it gives CASSSQTEEQFF.

The rearrangement links TRBV7-8 to TRBJ2-2; D is uncertain. Germline CDR1 is SGHVS and CDR2 is FQNEAQ. CDR3 size: 12 residues. V was pared by 5 bases and J by 7 bases, with 8 bases between. As DNA, the CDR3 is TGTGCCAGCAGCCCCCGGAGCGGGGAGCTGTTTTTT. Translation: CASSPRSGELFF.

This clone has more than one count but fewer than ten. The chain joins TRBV5-1 to TRBJ1-1; perhaps TRBD1 as D (6 bases). There are 15 residues in the CDR3. Per germline, CDR1 SGHRS and CDR2 YFSETQ. The ends were cut back, 4 bases at V and 3 bases at J, with 16 bases in the middle. CDR3 coding DNA: TGCGCCAGCAGCACTTTCCGGGCAGGGGACACTGAAGCTTTCTTT. This codes for CASSTFRAGDTEAFF.

This clone appeared a few times. The gene calls are TRBV5-1 and TRBJ2-7; unclear D gene. Trimming stripped 0 bases from V and 5 bases from J, with 6 bases between. CDR1 is SGHRS and CDR2 is YFSETQ in the germline V gene. The CDR3 covers 12 residues. CDR3 nucleotide sequence: TGCGCCAGCAGCTTGGAGTCAGACGAGCAGTACTTC. Translated, it gives CASSLESDEQYF. Filled out from reference TRBV5-1 and TRBJ2-7, the complete variable domain reads KAGVTQTPRYLIKTRGQQVTLSCSPISGHRSVSWYQQTPGQGLQFLFEYFSETQRNKGNFPGRFSGRQFSNSRSEMNVSTLELGDSALYLCASSLESDEQYFGPGTRLTVT.

This clone has a handful of counts. The chain joins TRBV7-2 to TRBJ2-2; tentative D call: TRBD1 (5 bases). The CDR3 is 16 amino acids. From germline, CDR1 is SGHTA and CDR2 FQGNSA. V dropped 0 bases and J dropped 2 bases, with 10 bases sitting between them. This CDR3 is CASSLAAGINTGELFF. Written as DNA, the CDR3 is TGTGCCAGCAGCTTAGCGGCAGGGATCAACACCGGGGAGCTGTTTTTT.

The gene calls are TRBV10-3 and TRBJ1-2; TRBD1 might be the D (5 bases). The CDR3 extends over 14 amino acids. Trimming removed 6 bases at V and 0 bases at J, with 11 bases between. The germline gives CDR1 ENHRY, CDR2 SYGVKD. CDR3 residues: CAIRRDSTNYGYTF. In DNA, the CDR3 is TGTGCCATCAGGAGGGACTCAACTAACTATGGCTACACCTTC.

The chain carries TRBV6-6 and TRBJ2-1; a possible D gene is TRBD2 (5 bases). The CDR3 extends over 13 amino acids. V was shortened by 6 bases and J by 6 bases, with 12 bases between the two germline ends. Germline lookup yields CDR1 MNHNY and CDR2 SVGAGI (reference sequence). Here the CDR3 reads CASSQSRGNEQFF. In DNA, the CDR3 is TGTGCCAGCAGCCAATCCCGGGGCAATGAGCAGTTCTTC.

The V call is TRBV7-2, the J call TRBJ1-3; possibly TRBD1 for D (6 bases). CDR1 SGHTA and CDR2 FQGNSA come from the germline V gene. The CDR3 has 16 amino acids. Trimming took 2 bases from V and 0 from J, leaving 11 bases between them. The CDR3 region is CASSLSQGSSGNTIYF. CDR3 sequence (DNA): TGTGCCAGCAGCTTATCTCAGGGGAGCTCTGGAAACACCATATATTTT.

The rearrangement links TRBV18 to TRBJ2-1; TRBD2 matches at 7 bases. Trimming removed 0 bases from V and 9 bases from J; junction bases left unmatched: 11. The CDR3 is 16 residues long. Per germline, CDR1 KGHSH and CDR2 LQKENI. The CDR3 DNA is TGTGCCAGCTCACCACCGGGGCGGGAGAAGGCCCCTGAGCAGTTCTTC. Protein: CASSPPGREKAPEQFF.

The J gene is TRBJ2-7, the V gene TRBV16; D is undetermined. The CDR3 length is 15 residues. Germline V gene sequence: CDR1 KGHSY, CDR2 FQNENV. The germline V and J ends were trimmed by 1 base and 0 bases, with 10 bases remaining between them. The CDR3 protein is CASSQFTAGSYEQYF. CDR3 DNA sequence: TGTGCCAGCAGCCAATTTACGGCCGGCTCCTACGAGCAGTACTTC.